This TCR beta chain was retrieved from a study of cytomegalovirus exposure and HLA in healthy donors. Study details: Genotyping of 430 or so donors showed that about 79% belonged to the Caucasian-associated ancestry cluster. Study-level findings and limits: A later analysis, which compared TCR beta chains of equal frequency, found the HLA-associated ones more clonally expanded. A later analysis found TCR association rates differed by HLA locus, highest for DRB1 and lowest for HLA-C.

PCR employed 60 Vbeta and 13 Jbeta primers. TCRdb's table, derived via immunoSEQ multiplex PCR, lists solely in-frame clones and lacks some. The data contain approximately 100,000 clones, about 81% of them singletons. A word on this clone: No antigen is known for it.

Germline V gene data show CDR1 as ENHRY and CDR2 as SYGVKD. CDR3 size: 14 residues. With V trimmed by 8 bases and J by 3 bases, 8 bases remained unmatched. What was sequenced was PBMCs. The sequence came from a man aged 35-49 years in good health and CMV-seronegative. This sequence joins TRBV10-3 and TRBJ2-3, with 7 positions matching TRBD2. CDR3 residues: CAIRLGGDTDTQYF. The CDR3 DNA reads TGTGCCATCCGTCTTGGGGGGGATACAGATACGCAGTATTTT.